The subject of this entry is one T cell receptor beta chain. The sample belongs to a study of shared clonotypes between healthy human individuals. Study-level information: The plates for each donor numbered three CD4 naive, three CD4 memory, two CD8 naive and one CD8 memory.

Looked up from germline, CDR1 is SGHNT and CDR2 is YYREEE (reference sequence). The V end was cut by 5 bases, the J end by 1 base, with 10 bases between. There are 13 residues in the CDR3. Sorted-subset replicate PCRs used 200 ng of genomic DNA. This amount corresponded to tens of thousands of T cell genomes. TCRdb's copy holds only in-frame clones and misses some; the assay was immunoSEQ multiplex PCR. This table holds around 2,100,000 clones, about 95% found once. CD45RO-negative, CCR7-selected cells formed the naive CD8 fraction, which excluded terminally differentiated effector memory CD45RA+ cells.

This TCR derives from a man younger than 35 in good health. The chain is built from TRBV5-4 and TRBJ2-7; D is unresolved. Sequencing was done on a sample of naive CD8+ T cells sorted from blood. The CDR3 loop is CASSSMSSYEQYF. The CDR3 DNA is TGTGCCAGCAGTTCGATGTCTTCCTACGAGCAGTACTTC.